These 10 T cell receptor beta chains were sequenced from one sample in a study of shared clonotypes between healthy human individuals. Method: immunoSEQ multiplex PCR; TCRdb's copy keeps in-frame clones and lacks some. The top ten hold roughly 0.57% of the sample, which has about 1.1 million clones, about 84% seen once. Sequences were obtained from memory CD4+ T cells from PBMCs. Stated subset: CD45RA-negative fraction. Receptors originate from a man in his late teens or twenties in good health. Some clones in this sample may be carry-over from other donors' samples.

V is TRBV7-9 and J is TRBJ2-6, with D perhaps matching TRBD1 or TRBD2 (5 bases each). Germline CDR1 SEHNR, CDR2 FQNEAQ (reference sequence). The CDR3 is 13 residues long. The CDR3 region is CAEGLSGANVLTF. The CDR3 region has the DNA TGTGCTGAGGGGCTCTCTGGGGCCAACGTCCTGACTTTC.

The CDR3, as DNA: TGTGCCAGCAGTCGAGGGGGGAACCAAGAGACCCAGTACTTC. Amino acid sequence: CASSRGGNQETQYF. The V gene is TRBV6-1, the J gene TRBJ2-5, with D perhaps being TRBD1 or TRBD2 (6 bases each). Germline V gene lookup returns CDR1 MNHNS and CDR2 SASEGT. There are 14 residues in the CDR3. V was pared by 5 bases and J by 0 bases, with 10 bases between.

The V gene is TRBV15, the J gene TRBJ1-5; D might be TRBD1 (5 bases). Germline V gives CDR1 LNHNV, CDR2 YYDKDF (reference sequence). This CDR3 contains 19 residues. V was trimmed by 0 bases and J by 2 bases, leaving 20 bases between them. The CDR3, as DNA: TGTGCCACCAGCAGAGATTGGCCGGGACGGCAGGTCGGCAATCAGCCCCAGCATTTT. Translation: CATSRDWPGRQVGNQPQHF.

The chain couples TRBV19 to TRBJ2-2, with D unresolved. V gave up 7 bases and J gave up 1 base, with 7 bases separating them. There are 13 residues in the CDR3. From germline, CDR1 is LNHDA and CDR2 SQIVND (reference sequence). CDR3 sequence: CASKTQNTGELFF. In DNA, the CDR3 is TGTGCCAGTAAAACACAGAACACCGGGGAGCTGTTTTTT. The full variable domain, completed using reference TRBV19 and TRBJ2-2, is DGGITQSPKYLFRKEGQNVTLSCEQNLNHDAMYWYRQDPGQGLRLIYYSQIVNDFQKGDIAEGYSVSREKKESFPLTVTSAQKNPTAFYLCASKTQNTGELFFGEGSRLTVL.

The CDR3 DNA is TGCGCCAGCAGTCTCCGGACTAGCGGGAGGATCACCGGGGAGCTGTTTTTT. Protein sequence: CASSLRTSGRITGELFF. This chain joins TRBV4-1 and TRBJ2-2; 14 nucleotides match TRBD2. Trimming at V came to 6 bases and at J to 4 bases, leaving 7 bases not matched to a gene. The CDR3 loop spans 17 amino acids. Germline values: CDR1 MGHRA, CDR2 YSYEKL.

This clone was detected ten times or more. This sequence joins TRBV2 and TRBJ2-7; tentative D call: TRBD2 (5 bases). Germline V CDR1 and CDR2: SNHLY, FYNNEI. Trimming removed 7 bases from V and 1 base from J, with 11 bases in between. The CDR3 extends over 13 amino acids. The CDR3 coding sequence is TGTGCCAGCATCCGGAGGTTTTCCTACGAGCAGTACTTC. Translating it yields CASIRRFSYEQYF.

In this sample, this clone turned up once. V and J are TRBV6-5 and TRBJ2-7; 7 bases align to TRBD2. The trim removed 5 bases at V and 4 bases at J, leaving 2 bases unmatched. CDR1 and CDR2 from the germline V gene are MNHEY and SVGAGI. This CDR3 is 12 amino acids long. CDR3 nucleotides: TGTGCCAGCAGTCAAGCGGGATACGAGCAGTACTTC. Translation: CASSQAGYEQYF.

The chain is built from TRBV7-3 and TRBJ2-2; maybe TRBD2 (6 bases). The CDR3 is 14 amino acids. The V gene lost 10 bases and the J gene lost 1 base, with 13 bases spanning the gap. Germline CDR1 reads SGHTA; CDR2 reads FQGTGA. The CDR3 DNA is TGTGCCAAGGTACCGGGGGTGAACACCGGGGAGCTGTTTTTT. Translating it yields CAKVPGVNTGELFF. Full variable domain (rest looked up from reference TRBV7-3 and TRBJ2-2): GAGVSQTPSNKVTEKGKYVELRCDPISGHTALYWYRQSLGQGPEFLIYFQGTGAADDSGLPNDRFFAVRPEGSVSTLKIQRTERGDSAVYLCAKVPGVNTGELFFGEGSRLTVL.

The chain recombines TRBV28 with TRBJ2-4; D call uncertain. This CDR3 region has 15 residues. Germline loops: CDR1 MDHEN, CDR2 SYDVKM. V was trimmed by 4 bases and J by 2 bases, leaving 12 bases between them. CDR3: CASSSAGSTKNIQYF. The CDR3 region has the DNA TGTGCCAGCAGTTCTGCCGGGTCGACCAAAAACATTCAGTACTTC. Full variable domain (remainder filled in from reference TRBV28 and TRBJ2-4): DVKVTQSSRYLVKRTGEKVFLECVQDMDHENMFWYRQDPGLGLRLIYFSYDVKMKEKGDIPEGYSVSREKKERFSLILESASTNQTSMYLCASSSAGSTKNIQYFGAGTRLSVL.

The chain recombines TRBV5-1 with TRBJ1-3; TRBD1 is a possible D gene (5 bases). The CDR3 is 15 amino acids. Germline CDR1 is SGHRS and CDR2 is YFSETQ. V was clipped by 0 bases and J by 2 bases, with 9 bases between them. Written as DNA, the CDR3 is TGCGCCAGCAGCTTGGGAGGGACCCCTGGAAACACCATATATTTT. Residues: CASSLGGTPGNTIYF.